This T cell receptor (beta chain) was identified in a study of PD-1 blockade in classical Hodgkin lymphoma (dated by TCRdb to the early 2020s). About the full investigation: Nivolumab dosing was 3 mg/kg intravenously every 2 weeks, continuing until either disease progression or unacceptable toxicity. A peripheral blood immune signature of response to PD-1 blockade in classical Hodgkin lymphoma was defined using TCR beta sequencing and CyTOF. What the work shows at the level of the full study, not this receptor alone: A significant rise by C4D1 was seen in CD4+ but not CD8+ TCR diversity (p=0.0027 vs p=0.16), with the rise being most apparent in complete responders (p=0.02). Baseline TCR diversity was reported as lower in newly diagnosed patients than in healthy donors, and lower still in relapsed/refractory patients. Trial patients achieving complete response had baseline diversity similar to newly diagnosed patients, whereas partial responders and progressors had significantly lower diversity. The study was restricted to a single clinical trial cohort, and the causes of repertoire differences, possibly disease activity or prior therapy, were left undefined. Lower diversity was observed in patients in whom nivolumab was started less than 1 year after ASCT, and these patients were excluded from later analyses so that confounding by immune reconstitution would be avoided.

Reading from cysteine to phenylalanine, the CDR3 counts 15 amino acids. Kept here is only the CDR3 DNA, which spans 45 bases and is read in frame from base 1. In the germline V gene (reference sequence), CDR1 corresponds to MNHNY and CDR2 to SVGAGI. Unmatched junction bases come to 4, with V trimmed by 2 bases and J by 8 bases. A remark on this clone: It lacks a known antigen. Within one base of it there is no much larger clone, and no base qualities were kept.

The Qiagen DNeasy kit was used to extract genomic DNA from unsorted PBMCs and from the negatively selected CD4+ and CD8+ fractions. Using primers that anneal to V and J segments, immunoSEQ multiplex PCR amplified the TCR beta CDR3 regions. A synthetic immune receptor repertoire was used to minimize amplification bias, and any remaining bias was removed computationally after sequencing. On the authors' methods: Repertoire diversity was quantified as the Shannon entropy index using custom Python scripts. Unsorted, CD4+ and CD8+ repertoires were analyzed separately, except in combined analyses where CD4+ and CD8+ sequences were merged in silico. Clonal expansion was defined as at least a 2-fold frequency increase after treatment relative to C1D1, with a pseudocount of 0.5 for undetected baseline clones. Clones with 0 or 1 copy at C1D1 were defined as singleton clones, while clones with 2 or more copies were defined as non-singleton clones. Clones expanded in unsorted samples were labelled as CD4+, CD8+ or unknown by matching protein sequences in sorted samples from the same patient. Diversity changes from C1D1 to C4D1 were tested in paired samples using Wilcoxon tests. The clones in this table, taken by TCRdb from immuneACCESS, are in-frame only. Not every clone is retained; where verified, under half of the shortfall comes from an unresolved V gene, and the cause of the rest is unknown. The V and J calls and the clone size are those of that table, but D and trimming were determined from the DNA. The sample table records 40,000 to 50,000 clones; around 83% of these occur just once. The ten largest clones take up approximately 6% of the sample.

The time point label, read with the paper, signifies: cycle 2 day 1 (C2D1) of nivolumab. All trial patients had relapsed after autologous stem cell transplantation, with cohorts A, B and C differing in prior brentuximab vedotin exposure. The trial cohort included some 53 patients with relapsed/refractory classical Hodgkin lymphoma, and each patient had a best overall response of complete response, partial response or progressive disease. Single-agent nivolumab was administered to trial patients in the multi-cohort phase II CheckMate 205 trial. An independent review committee assessed best overall response using the 2007 International Working Group response criteria. Trial PBMCs were collected immediately before nivolumab initiation (C1D1) and during therapy at cycle 2 day 1 and cycle 4 day 1. Peripheral blood was collected in 8 mL Vacutainer Cell Preparation Tubes, from which PBMCs were isolated by centrifugation and then cryopreserved.

The chain is encoded by TRBV6-6 joined to TRBJ2-1; TRBD2 lines up with 12 middle nucleotides. The receptor was derived from a human donor with classical Hodgkin lymphoma. The sequencing used peripheral blood mononuclear cells (PBMCs), collected before the second cycle of nivolumab. CDR3 sequence: CASSYETSGGHEQFF. In nucleotides, the sequence is TGTGCCAGCAGTTACGAGACTAGCGGGGGTCATGAGCAGTTCTTC.